These T cell receptor beta chains were read from a single sample in a study of blood T cell repertoires in COVID-19. Generated by immunoSEQ multiplex PCR, the TCRdb table keeps only in-frame clones and is missing some. The table records fewer than 250,000 clones, about 88% of them present only once. The sample consisted of peripheral blood. The source of these receptors is a man between 40 and 49 years old with acute or convalescent COVID-19. The CDR3 runs from the conserved cysteine through the conserved F or W. Each record gives: CDR3 protein, CDR3 DNA, J gene, clone size, D gene, V gene. D genes are given only for firm matches. Size tells how often a clone was seen (once, few, many) or the class of an expanded clone, and some rows leave it out.

CASSSDGTYYEQYF	TGTGCCAGTAGTTCTGACGGGACATACTACGAGCAGTACTTC	TRBJ2-7	.	.	TRBV19
CASSSALLTGTSDQETQYF	TGTGCCAGCAGCTCTGCACTTCTAACCGGGACTAGCGACCAAGAGACCCAGTACTTC	TRBJ2-5	once	TRBD2	TRBV7-8
CASRSSGANVLTF	TGTGCCAGCCGGAGCTCTGGGGCCAACGTCCTGACTTTC	TRBJ2-6	many	.	TRBV7-2
CASSFNRGNEKLFF	TGCGCCAGCAGCTTTAACAGGGGTAATGAAAAACTGTTTTTT	TRBJ1-4	.	TRBD1	TRBV5-1
CASSPRTGEGEPQHF	TGTGCCAGCAGTCCGCGGACAGGCGAAGGGGAGCCCCAGCATTTT	TRBJ1-5	.	TRBD1	TRBV6-5
CASSYGGTQYF	TGTGCCAGCAGCTACGGCGGTACGCAGTATTTT	TRBJ2-3	.	.	TRBV2
CASSTQGWGQPQHF	TGTGCCAGTAGTACTCAGGGGTGGGGGCAGCCCCAGCATTTT	TRBJ1-5	.	.	TRBV19
CASSIDREHQPQHF	TGTGCCAGCTCAATCGACAGGGAGCATCAGCCCCAGCATTTT	TRBJ1-5	.	TRBD1	TRBV18
CAISDGTGVSSGNTIYF	TGTGCCATCAGTGACGGGACAGGGGTTAGCTCTGGAAACACCATATATTTT	TRBJ1-3	.	TRBD1	TRBV10-3
CASSLADSSYEQYF	TGTGCCAGCAGTCTCGCCGACAGCTCCTACGAGCAGTACTTC	TRBJ2-7	.	.	TRBV28
CASSPGPDESYEQYF	TGCGCCAGCAGCCCAGGGCCGGACGAATCCTACGAGCAGTACTTC	TRBJ2-7	.	.	TRBV5-1
CASSRDRGPPRNTGELFF	TGTGCCAGTAGTAGGGACAGGGGGCCCCCAAGGAACACCGGGGAGCTGTTTTTT	TRBJ2-2	.	TRBD1	TRBV19
CASRKTGGGNIQYF	TGTGCCAGCAGGAAAACAGGGGGCGGGAACATTCAGTACTTC	TRBJ2-4	.	TRBD1	TRBV6-5
CASSPSGGLQETQYF	TGTGCCAGCAGTCCATCAGGGGGCCTTCAAGAGACCCAGTACTTC	TRBJ2-5	.	TRBD1	TRBV27
CASRSGTQSGELFF	TGTGCCAGTAGATCCGGGACACAAAGCGGGGAGCTGTTTTTT	TRBJ2-2	.	.	TRBV19